The rows below give T cell receptor beta chains drawn from one sample of a study of early T cells in non-severe SARS-CoV-2 infection. TCRdb reanalysed the 5' RACE reads using MiXCR and keeps one entry per CDR3 protein. The repertoire holds over 80,000 distinct CDR3 sequences, with 14% as singletons. What was sequenced was whole blood. These receptors came from an adult who was a healthcare worker with PCR-confirmed SARS-CoV-2 infection or an uninfected control (not recorded which). CDR3s include the opening cysteine and the closing phenylalanine or tryptophan. A D gene is named only where the DNA matches it firmly. Where a row states a size, it is once, few, many or the class of an expanded clone; other rows omit it.

clone size	V gene	J gene	D gene	CDR3 DNA	CDR3 protein
NA	TRBV7-2	TRBJ2-1	NA	TGTGCCAGCACGCTAGCGTCCTACTCCTACAATGAGCAGTTCTTC	CASTLASYSYNEQFF
few	TRBV12-3/TRBV12-4	TRBJ2-1	TRBD2	TGTGCCAGCAGTTTGGGGGGACTATACAATGAGCAGTTCTTC	CASSLGGLYNEQFF
few	TRBV6-2/TRBV6-3	TRBJ2-7	NA	TGTGCCAGCACCGGGTCCTACGAGCAGTACTTC	CASTGSYEQYF
NA	TRBV2	TRBJ1-2	NA	TGTGCCAGCACCCCTGGGGCAGGGTCTTTGAATGGCTACACCTTC	CASTPGAGSLNGYTF
NA	TRBV14	TRBJ2-1	NA	TGTGCCAGCAGCCAAGACCGGATCCAGCAGTTCTTC	CASSQDRIQQFF
NA	TRBV6-2/TRBV6-3	TRBJ2-1	NA	TGTGCCAGCTCCGGGACTGTAAACAATGAGCAGTTCTTC	CASSGTVNNEQFF
few	TRBV29-1	TRBJ2-2	TRBD1	TGCAGCGTTTCCTTCGGGACAGGGGGCCACGGGGAGCTGTTTTTT	CSVSFGTGGHGELFF
few	TRBV14	TRBJ2-7	NA	TGTGCCAGCAGCCAAGATCTAGGCGGGGAGCAGTACTTC	CASSQDLGGEQYF
NA	TRBV20-1	TRBJ1-2	NA	TGCAGTGCTGGAGGAGGGCTTGGCTACACCTTC	CSAGGGLGYTF
NA	TRBV7-9	TRBJ2-7	NA	TGTGCCAGCAGCTTAGGCGGGGGCCGATCCTACGAGCAGTACTTC	CASSLGGGRSYEQYF
NA	TRBV28	TRBJ2-5	NA	TGTGCCAGCAGTTTACCCCTTTCGACCCAGTACTTC	CASSLPLSTQYF
NA	TRBV5-1	TRBJ2-7	NA	TGCGCCAGCAGCTTGGTGTCGGTGTCCTACGAGCAGTACTTC	CASSLVSVSYEQYF
many	TRBV7-8	TRBJ2-1	NA	TGTGCCAGCAGCTCTACGGGGTTCTCCTACAATGAGCAGTTCTTC	CASSSTGFSYNEQFF
many	TRBV30	TRBJ2-7	NA	TGTGCCTGGAGTATGGGGGGCGAGCAGTACTTC	CAWSMGGEQYF
NA	TRBV14	TRBJ1-2	NA	TGTGCCAGCAGCCACAGGGTCCATGGCTACACCTTC	CASSHRVHGYTF
many	TRBV9	TRBJ2-1	TRBD1	TGTGCCAGCAGCCCTAACCCCAACGGACAGGGAAATGAGCAGTTCTTC	CASSPNPNGQGNEQFF
NA	TRBV5-6	TRBJ1-1	NA	TGTGCCAGCAGCTTTTTTAGTAGGACCCCGTGGTCGAAGACTGAAGCTTTCTTT	CASSFFSRTPWSKTEAFF
few	TRBV13	TRBJ2-7	NA	TGTGCCAGCAGTTCTGGGACACGGGCCTACGAGCAGTACTTC	CASSSGTRAYEQYF
many	TRBV27	TRBJ1-1	TRBD1	TGTGCCAGCAGATACAGGGGTGGCACTGAAGCTTTCTTT	CASRYRGGTEAFF